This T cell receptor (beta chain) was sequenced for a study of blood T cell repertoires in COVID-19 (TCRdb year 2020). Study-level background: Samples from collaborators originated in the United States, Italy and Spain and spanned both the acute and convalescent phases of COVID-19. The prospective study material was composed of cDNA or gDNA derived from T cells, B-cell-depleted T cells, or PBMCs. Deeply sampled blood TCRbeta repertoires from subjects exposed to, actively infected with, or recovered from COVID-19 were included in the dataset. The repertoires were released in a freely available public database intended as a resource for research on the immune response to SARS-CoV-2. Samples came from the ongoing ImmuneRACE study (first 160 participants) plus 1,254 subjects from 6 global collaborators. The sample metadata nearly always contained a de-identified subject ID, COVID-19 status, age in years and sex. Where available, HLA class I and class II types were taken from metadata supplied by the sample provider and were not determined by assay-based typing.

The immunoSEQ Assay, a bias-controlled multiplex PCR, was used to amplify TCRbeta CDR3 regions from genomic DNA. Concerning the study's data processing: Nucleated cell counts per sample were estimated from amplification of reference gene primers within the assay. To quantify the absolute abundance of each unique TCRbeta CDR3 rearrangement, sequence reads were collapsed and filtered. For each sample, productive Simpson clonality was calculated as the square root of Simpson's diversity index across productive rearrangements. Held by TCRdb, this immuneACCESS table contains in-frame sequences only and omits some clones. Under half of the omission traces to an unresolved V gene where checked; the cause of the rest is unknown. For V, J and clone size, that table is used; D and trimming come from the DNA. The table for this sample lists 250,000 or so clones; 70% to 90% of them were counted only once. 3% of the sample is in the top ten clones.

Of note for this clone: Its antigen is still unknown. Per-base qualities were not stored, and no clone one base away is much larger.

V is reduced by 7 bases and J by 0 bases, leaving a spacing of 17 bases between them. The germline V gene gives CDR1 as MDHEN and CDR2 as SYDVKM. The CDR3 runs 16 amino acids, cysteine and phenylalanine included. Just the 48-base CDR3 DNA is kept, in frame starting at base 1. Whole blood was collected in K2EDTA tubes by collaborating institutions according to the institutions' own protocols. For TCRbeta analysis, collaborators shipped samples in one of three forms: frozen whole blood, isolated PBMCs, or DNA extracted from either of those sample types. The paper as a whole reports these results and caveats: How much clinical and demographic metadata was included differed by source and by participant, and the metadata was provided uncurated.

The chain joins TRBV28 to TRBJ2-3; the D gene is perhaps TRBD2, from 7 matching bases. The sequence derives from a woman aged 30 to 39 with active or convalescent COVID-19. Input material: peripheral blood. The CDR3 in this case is CASTPSGGRSTDTQYF. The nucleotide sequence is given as TGTGCCAGCACCCCGTCCGGGGGGCGCAGCACAGATACGCAGTATTTT.